This T cell receptor beta chain was captured in a study of blood T cell repertoires in COVID-19. Study information: The United States, Italy and Spain supplied acute and convalescent COVID-19 samples. Nucleic acid was either cDNA or gDNA, and it came from T cells, B-cell-depleted T cells, or PBMCs.

V was pared by 9 bases and J by 4 bases, with 19 bases between. The CDR3 is made up of 15 amino acids. The germline CDR1 and CDR2 sequences are MRHNA and SNTAGT. In the authors' workflow: Nucleated cell number was recorded as an estimate derived from reference gene primer amplification. Assay used: immunoSEQ multiplex PCR; TCRdb lists only in-frame clones, some missing. V and J calls and clone size come straight from that table; D and trimming were deduced from the DNA. Among about 210,000 clones, more than 85% were seen once, and the ten largest hold 3%. The J gene is TRBJ1-3, the V gene TRBV6-4; D not resolved. The receptor's source is a man aged 55 to 70 with acute or convalescent COVID-19. The source material was peripheral blood. The CDR3 loop reads CARRTGRGFGNTIYF. The CDR3, as DNA: TGTGCCAGGAGAACCGGACGGGGATTCGGAAACACCATATATTTT.